The following is a TCR beta chain sequence with its context. This record belongs to a study of blood T cell repertoires in COVID-19. This table comes from immunoSEQ multiplex PCR, and its TCRdb copy is limited to in-frame clones, with some not included. The sample holds 160,000 or so clones; 65% to 85% are singletons and the top ten take over 11%. The CDR3 is 15 amino acids. J gave up 10 bases and V 5 bases, and 10 bases lay outside the gene matches. Germline CDR1 reads SGHTA; CDR2 reads FQGNSA. Source material: peripheral blood. The chain joins TRBV7-2 to TRBJ1-6, with 8 bases aligning to TRBD1. The sequence came from a woman of 80 years or more with acute or convalescent COVID-19. In nucleotides, the CDR3 is TGTGCCAGCAGCCAAGAGACAGGGGTACGGTCACCCCTCCACTTT. It is translated as CASSQETGVRSPLHF.